What follows describes a single T cell receptor (beta chain). Its target antigen remains unknown. The input lacks base qualities; no much larger clone sits a single base away. To estimate absolute template abundance from read counts, synthetic TCR analog templates were spiked into each PCR. TCRbeta CDR3 regions were amplified from genomic DNA with bias-controlled V and J gene primers using the immunoSEQ assay. Sequencing of rearranged TCRbeta segments was done at approximately 20X coverage. Under the source paper's analysis protocol: Clustering was used to correct sequencing errors, and CDR3s were annotated against IMGT to assign V, D and J genes. Downstream analyses used only productive TCRbeta rearrangements, leaving out any out-of-frame or stop-codon sequences. To compute clonality, Shannon entropy was normalized by the log of the number of unique productive sequences and then subtracted from one. Fisher's exact test with Benjamini-Hochberg correction, using a cutoff of adjusted p below 0.01, was how clones that differed between time points or between blood and tumor were identified. TCRdb stores this immuneACCESS table with in-frame sequences only. Part of the clones is absent; in the studies checked, under half of the shortfall reflects unresolved V genes, and no reason is known for the rest. D and trimming come from the DNA, and the V and J calls and clone size come from that table. Present in this sample are roughly 29,000 clones, roughly 80% of which were seen just once. The ten largest account for more than 2% of the sample.

This specimen comes from a study of PD-L1 blockade in urothelial cancer listed by TCRdb under 2017. As for the study more broadly: Therapy was started at some point between 2012 and 2014 for all patients, and atezolizumab 1,200 mg was administered intravenously every 3 weeks. About 85% of the roughly 29 patients were males with bladder-origin urothelial cancer, and about 60% of the roughly 29 reported a prior smoking history. An ECOG performance status of 0 or 1 was recorded for the patients, and 0 to 3 prior chemotherapy regimens had been received by the patients. Blood samples were analyzed 3 weeks after the start of treatment (second dose) and 6 weeks after the start of treatment. Blood samples gave median yields of about 150,000 T cells and 65,000 to 85,000 unique TCRs, along with a median clonality of roughly 0.08. The study, an exploratory multi-omic analysis, examined somatic, immune and clinical correlates of response to PD-L1 blockade with atezolizumab in urothelial cancer. TCR sequencing covered pretreatment tumor samples and matched, serially collected peripheral blood taken before and after atezolizumab treatment. Durable clinical benefit meant progression-free survival longer than 6 months, and TCR features were also tested against progression-free and overall survival. In the same patients, whole exome sequencing and RNA sequencing of pretreatment tumors were performed in addition to TCR sequencing. Durable clinical benefit was achieved by nine patients but not by the remaining 20. Pretreatment blood TCR-seq was available for about 28 patients, at least one posttreatment blood collection was obtained for approximately 25 patients, and tumor TCR-seq was available for approximately 25 patients. Study-wide findings and limitations: Patients with durable benefit showed greater expansion of tumor-associated TCR clones in peripheral blood 3 weeks after starting treatment (n of about 20, p = 0.022). Because the sample size was small (n of about 30) and many of the analyses were exploratory, the results are meant to be hypothesis-generating. Improved progression-free and overall survival was found to be associated with pretreatment peripheral blood TCR clonality below the median.

Trimming costs V 1 base and J 3 bases, and their ends lie 7 bases apart. According to the germline V gene (reference sequence), CDR1 reads LNHDA and CDR2 reads SQIVND. The CDR3 runs 14 residues from the cysteine to the phenylalanine. Only the CDR3 region is kept as DNA, spanning 42 bases read in frame from base 1. The cohort comprised 25 to 35 patients with locally advanced or metastatic urothelial carcinoma treated at Memorial Sloan Kettering on a trial protocol. Peripheral blood mononuclear cells were collected from each patient pretreatment and during treatment, giving between 1 and 8 total time points per patient. The Qiagen DNeasy Blood extraction kit was used to purify genomic DNA from total PBMCs and tumor samples. PBMCs were collected pretreatment and during treatment, and were isolated and stored as previously described.

The sequence was collected from a man in his forties or fifties with urothelial cancer. The sample was PBMCs, taken around atezolizumab (anti-PD-L1) treatment. The sequence joins TRBV19 to TRBJ1-3, and possibly TRBD1, on 6 matching bases. CDR3 region: CASSIGGLGNTIYF. The sequenced DNA: TGTGCCAGTAGTATAGGGGGGCTTGGAAACACCATATATTTT.